The 30 T cell receptor beta chains in this list originate from one sample, sequenced in a study of long-term antiretroviral therapy in people with HIV. The assay used was immunoSEQ (version v3.0), run at survey level. Produced via immunoSEQ multiplex PCR; TCRdb's table is partial and in-frame only. The sample yields around 8,600 clones, about 73% seen once. The input for sequencing was unsorted PBMCs, taken 0.6 years before starting antiretroviral therapy. The receptors stem from a man aged 35 to 55 with HIV.

The chain joins TRBV5-1 to TRBJ2-3; 9 bases agree with TRBD2. V gave up 0 bases and J gave up 3 bases; unmatched junction bases: 8. The germline V gene encodes CDR1 SGHRS and CDR2 YFSETQ. The CDR3 contains 17 residues. The CDR3 DNA follows: TGCGCCAGCAGCTTGGGCGTAGCGGGGGTGGGGACAGATACGCAGTATTTT. This encodes CASSLGVAGVGTDTQYF. The whole variable domain, filled in from reference TRBV5-1 and TRBJ2-3, reads KAGVTQTPRYLIKTRGQQVTLSCSPISGHRSVSWYQQTPGQGLQFLFEYFSETQRNKGNFPGRFSGRQFSNSRSEMNVSTLELGDSALYLCASSLGVAGVGTDTQYFGPGTRLTVL.

The genes are TRBV6-1 and TRBJ1-2; TRBD1 matches at 7 bases. The CDR3 is 14 residues long. The ends lost 7 bases at V and 4 bases at J; junction bases unmatched: 9. CDR1 is MNHNS and CDR2 is SASEGT in the germline V gene. Here the CDR3 DNA reads TGTGCCAGCATCAGACAGGGAAAACCCTATGGCTACACCTTC. Its protein is CASIRQGKPYGYTF.

The gene calls are TRBV10-2 and TRBJ2-3, with a possible D match to TRBD2 (6 bases). The germline V gene encodes CDR1 WSHSY and CDR2 SAAADI. The CDR3 extends over 19 amino acids. Deletions cut 5 bases from V and 4 bases from J, with 28 bases between. The CDR3 region has the DNA TGCGCCAGCAGTCCAAGAGCGATAGGCGGGATATCCCCCCCAGATACGCAGTATTTT. Its translation is CASSPRAIGGISPPDTQYF.

The V and J genes are TRBV5-1 and TRBJ1-2; D call uncertain. V lost 4 bases and J lost 8, with 18 bases in between. The germline V gene encodes CDR1 SGHRS and CDR2 YFSETQ. This CDR3 spans 14 amino acids. CDR3 residues: CASSAEGRGRGYTF. DNA of the CDR3: TGCGCCAGCAGCGCGGAAGGGCGCGGGCGCGGCTACACCTTC.

This clone was recorded once. The rearrangement links TRBV5-6 to TRBJ2-7; tentatively, D is TRBD1 (8 bases). Germline V lookup: CDR1 SGHDT, CDR2 YYEEEE. V lost 6 bases and J 3 bases, leaving 19 bases between the germline ends. The length of the CDR3 is 15 residues. The CDR3 loop reads CASTGEGTGVYEQYF. CDR3 DNA sequence: TGTGCCAGCACCGGGGAGGGGACAGGCGTCTACGAGCAGTACTTC.

The chain joins TRBV5-1 to TRBJ2-7; 9 bases align to TRBD1. Trimming cost V 4 bases and J 2 bases; bases outside gene matches: 4. Germline values: CDR1 SGHRS, CDR2 YFSETQ. This CDR3 region has 14 residues. As DNA, the CDR3 is TGCGCCAGCAGCACCCGGACAGGGGCCTACGAGCAGTACTTC. This gives the protein CASSTRTGAYEQYF.

The chain couples TRBV6-5 to TRBJ1-6; TRBD1 matches at 9 bases. The CDR3 totals 14 residues. Germline-derived CDR1 and CDR2 are MNHEY and SVGAGI. V shed 6 bases, J shed 6 bases, and the junction held 3 bases outside the gene matches. CDR3 sequence: CASSQDRGNSPLHF. DNA for the CDR3: TGTGCCAGCAGCCAGGACAGGGGTAATTCACCCCTCCACTTT.

This chain connects TRBV21-1 to TRBJ1-2; the table's D call TRBD1 went unverified against the DNA. TRBV21-1 is marked as a pseudogene. This CDR3 comprises 15 residues. The CDR3 DNA is TGTGCCAGCAGCTCCCGGGACAGGGCTAACTATGGCTACACCTTC. Its translation: CASSSRDRANYGYTF.

This chain links TRBV23-1 with TRBJ1-6; TRBD1 might be the D (6 bases). TRBV23-1 is known as an ORF, though its function is uncertain. This CDR3 is built from 20 residues. The V and J ends lost 3 bases and 8 bases respectively, with 29 bases between them. The CDR3 loop reads CASSHNNISKQGYKDSPLHF. The CDR3, as DNA: TGCGCCAGCAGTCATAATAATATAAGTAAACAGGGTTACAAGGATTCACCCCTCCACTTT.

The rearrangement links TRBV6-5 to TRBJ1-5; 7 positions agree with TRBD1. This CDR3 comprises 14 residues. CDR1 and CDR2 from the germline V gene are MNHEY and SVGAGI. With 2 bases clipped from V and 2 bases from J, the junction kept 0 bases outside the gene matches. CDR3 bases: TGTGCCAGCAGTTACGGGACAGGCAATCAGCCCCAGCATTTT. It yields the protein CASSYGTGNQPQHF.

This chain connects TRBV10-3 to TRBJ1-1, with TRBD1 identical over 8 bases. Trimming removed 5 bases from V and 8 bases from J; junction bases left unmatched: 7. Germline CDR1 reads ENHRY; CDR2 reads SYGVKD. The CDR3 is made up of 13 amino acids. CDR3 protein: CAISQTGAGEAFF. The CDR3 DNA reads TGTGCCATCAGTCAGACAGGGGCAGGAGAAGCTTTCTTT.

This clone was detected only a few times. Relative to the germline gene, one junction end is altered; a read error may explain this. The chain links TRBV13 to TRBJ2-3, with D unclear. This CDR3 spans 14 amino acids. The germline V gene encodes CDR1 PRHDT and CDR2 FYEKMQ (reference sequence). CDR3 sequence: CASSLGSGTDTQYF. The CDR3 DNA follows: TGTGCCAGCAGCCTAGGGTCAGGCACAGATACGCAGTATTTT.

This clone was seen only a few times. V and J are TRBV4-1 and TRBJ2-2; TRBD1 is a possible D gene (6 bases). CDR1 and CDR2 (germline): MGHRA, YSYEKL. This CDR3 contains 13 residues. V shed 9 bases and J shed 4 bases, with 12 bases lying between them. In DNA, the CDR3 is TGCGCCAGTACAGGGTTAGGCACCGGGGAGCTGTTTTTT. As protein: CASTGLGTGELFF.

The V gene is TRBV5-1, the J gene TRBJ1-2; TRBD1 agrees at 9 bases. Trimming took 0 bases from V and 10 from J; bases not matched to a gene: 13. From germline, CDR1 is SGHRS and CDR2 YFSETQ. The CDR3 contains 16 residues. The DNA for the CDR3 is TGCGCCAGCAGCTTGGCCATTAAAGAAGGGACAGGGACCTACACCTTC. As protein: CASSLAIKEGTGTYTF.

The V and J genes are TRBV2 and TRBJ1-6; TRBD1 aligns across 8 bases. The CDR3 covers 14 residues. CDR1 and CDR2 from the germline V gene are SNHLY and FYNNEI. With 2 bases clipped from V and 10 bases from J, the junction kept 4 bases outside the gene matches. CDR3 nucleotide sequence: TGTGCCAGCAGTGAAACAGGGGGTAAATCACCCCTCCACTTT. It yields the protein CASSETGGKSPLHF.

This rearrangement joins TRBV27 to TRBJ2-7, with 11 bases aligning to TRBD2. Germline V gene data show CDR1 as MNHEY and CDR2 as SMNVEV (reference sequence). This CDR3 contains 16 residues. The trim removed 5 bases at V and 7 bases at J, leaving 13 bases unmatched. The CDR3 protein is CASSVRGTSGLGEQYF. In nucleotides, the CDR3 is TGTGCCAGCAGTGTTAGGGGGACTAGCGGCTTGGGGGAGCAGTACTTC.

This clone was picked up a small number of times. The CDR3 region is CASSHPGDYEQYF. The CDR3 nucleotides read TGCGCCAGCAGCCACCCAGGGGACTACGAGCAGTACTTC. This chain connects TRBV4-1 to TRBJ2-7; maybe TRBD1 (6 bases). Germline loops: CDR1 MGHRA, CDR2 YSYEKL. Trimming shortened V by 3 bases and J by 3 bases, and 9 bases separated the two germline ends. The CDR3 covers 13 residues.

The chain couples TRBV5-5 to TRBJ1-4; tentative D call: TRBD1 (5 bases). The CDR3 runs 15 residues. Per the germline V gene, CDR1 is SGHKS and CDR2 is YYEKEE (reference sequence). Trimming stripped 0 bases from V and 8 bases from J, with 14 bases between. The CDR3 is CASSLEFPWGEKLFF. The CDR3 coding sequence is TGTGCCAGCAGCTTGGAGTTTCCCTGGGGCGAAAAACTGTTTTTT.

The rearrangement joins TRBV7-2 to TRBJ2-7, with D possibly matching TRBD1 (6 bases). CDR1 SGHTA and CDR2 FQGNSA come from the germline V gene. Trimming stripped 1 base from V and 7 bases from J, with 17 bases between. This CDR3 is built from 15 residues. The CDR3 nucleotides read TGTGCCAGCAGCTTAGATGTAGGGGGTTCTCGGGAGCAGTACTTC. Its translation is CASSLDVGGSREQYF.

This chain links TRBV10-3 with TRBJ2-7; TRBD1 agrees at 7 bases. The trim removed 5 bases at V and 3 bases at J, leaving 7 bases unmatched. This CDR3 has 14 amino acids. CDR1 is ENHRY, CDR2 SYGVKD, per germline. For the CDR3, the DNA is TGTGCCATCAGTTCGACAGGGTCCCTCTACGAGCAGTACTTC. Translation: CAISSTGSLYEQYF.

V is TRBV6-6 and J is TRBJ1-3; 7 bases map to TRBD1. The V gene's germline CDR1 is MNHNY and CDR2 SVGAGI (reference sequence). V trimming: 0 bases; J trimming: 2 bases; junction bases outside the gene matches: 4. The CDR3 is 16 amino acids. CDR3 residues: CASSYSTGNTGNTIYF. The CDR3 nucleotides are TGTGCCAGCAGTTACTCGACAGGGAATACTGGAAACACCATATATTTT.

The chain has TRBV5-8 and TRBJ1-6; 10 bases align to TRBD1. The CDR3 has 15 residues. CDR1 is SGHTS and CDR2 is YDEGEE in the germline V gene. J was trimmed by 9 bases and V by 4 bases; bases with no gene match: 7. CDR3 residues: CASSNRQGAGSPLHF. The CDR3 DNA is TGTGCCAGCAGCAACCGACAGGGGGCTGGTTCACCCCTCCACTTT.

The rearrangement links TRBV6-5 to TRBJ2-7; D uncertain. V was shortened by 2 bases and J by 4 bases, with 12 bases between the two germline ends. Germline CDR1 is MNHEY and CDR2 is SVGAGI. The CDR3 is made up of 14 amino acids. CDR3 DNA sequence: TGTGCCAGCAGTTACCCTAGTACGGGTTACGAGCAGTACTTC. Translated, it gives CASSYPSTGYEQYF.

The rearrangement uses TRBV14 and TRBJ2-7; D is unclear. Germline values: CDR1 SGHDN, CDR2 FVKESK. The V end lost 2 bases, the J end lost 2 bases, and 13 bases lay between the germline ends. The CDR3 consists of 15 residues. The CDR3 sequence: CASSQFSGGAYEQYF. The CDR3 DNA reads TGTGCCAGCAGCCAATTCTCCGGTGGCGCCTACGAGCAGTACTTC.

V gene TRBV5-1 combines with J gene TRBJ2-1; 12 bases are shared with TRBD1. Losses at the gene ends were 6 bases for V and 6 bases for J; bases not matched to a gene: 10. The CDR3 loop spans 16 amino acids. Germline lookup yields CDR1 SGHRS and CDR2 YFSETQ. Here the CDR3 DNA reads TGCGCCAGCAAAGGATCCGGGACAGGGGGCGTCAATGAGCAGTTCTTC. Protein: CASKGSGTGGVNEQFF.

The chain has TRBV7-2 and TRBJ1-6; 9 bases match TRBD1. The J segment lost 9 bases and the V segment lost 5 bases, leaving 11 bases of the junction unmatched. The CDR3 covers 16 residues. The germline V gene encodes CDR1 SGHTA and CDR2 FQGNSA. Here the CDR3 DNA reads TGTGCCAGCAGCCTATTTCCGGGACAGGGAGGTTCACCCCTCCACTTT. Translated, it gives CASSLFPGQGGSPLHF.

The genes are TRBV27 and TRBJ2-3; no clear D. The CDR3 runs 11 residues. V lost 9 bases and J 6 bases, leaving 10 bases between the germline ends. The V gene's germline CDR1 is MNHEY and CDR2 SMNVEV (reference sequence). In DNA form, the CDR3 reads TGTGCCAGTACCCCTGGGGATACGCAGTATTTT. It codes for CASTPGDTQYF.

CDR3 DNA: TGCGCCAGCAGGCAGACTTCCCAAGAGACCCAGTACTTC. Protein: CASRQTSQETQYF. The chain has TRBV5-1 and TRBJ2-5; D unresolved. This CDR3 has 13 amino acids. Trimming removed 5 bases from V and 1 base from J, with 9 bases in between. Germline V gives CDR1 SGHRS, CDR2 YFSETQ.

The genes are TRBV5-1 and TRBJ2-6; 7 positions match TRBD1. Trimming cost V 9 bases and J 0 bases; bases outside gene matches: 9. Germline CDR1 and CDR2: SGHRS and YFSETQ. The CDR3 has 16 amino acids. The CDR3 DNA reads as TGCGCCATTAGGGACAGTCCCTCCTCTGGGGCCAACGTCCTGACTTTC. It codes for CAIRDSPSSGANVLTF.

CDR3 region: CASSLEGMSTDTQYF. In DNA, the CDR3 is TGTGCCAGCAGCTTAGAAGGGATGAGCACAGATACGCAGTATTTT. The gene calls are TRBV11-2 and TRBJ2-3; no definite D call. Trimming took 0 bases from V and 0 from J, leaving 7 bases between them. Germline lookup yields CDR1 SGHAT and CDR2 FQNNGV. CDR3 length: 15 residues. Filled out from reference TRBV11-2 and TRBJ2-3, the complete variable domain reads EAGVAQSPRYKIIEKRQSVAFWCNPISGHATLYWYQQILGQGPKLLIQFQNNGVVDDSQLPKDRFSAERLKGVDSTLKIQPAKLEDSAVYLCASSLEGMSTDTQYFGPGTRLTVL.